This T cell receptor beta chain is from a study of cytomegalovirus exposure and HLA in healthy donors. Findings and caveats of the study: According to reports, the classifier identified cytomegalovirus status with high specificity and sensitivity.

The CDR3 consists of 14 residues. Germline CDR1 and CDR2: SGHRS and YFSETQ. J lost 4 bases, V lost 3 bases, and 4 bases had no gene match. A remark on this clone: Its cognate antigen is unknown.

Sequenced by immunoSEQ multiplex PCR; TCRdb stores in-frame clones only, minus some. The profile shows over 150,000 clones, 96% of them singletons. The TCR comes from a young woman in good health and CMV-seronegative. The material sequenced was PBMCs. V usage is TRBV5-1 and J usage is TRBJ1-2; TRBD1 matches at 9 bases. The CDR3: CASSSQGATYGYTF. The CDR3 region has the DNA TGCGCCAGCAGCTCACAGGGGGCTACCTATGGCTACACCTTC.